This T cell receptor beta chain emerged from a study of cytomegalovirus exposure and HLA in healthy donors. Study in general: Researchers previously reported finding just under 120 million unique TCR beta sequences from 170 million or so T cells. Whole-study results and caveats: Reported findings show TCR beta sequences accurately forecast HLA-A and HLA-B alleles in most subjects.

This clone was seen only a few times. The target antigen is unknown. The PCR had 60 Vbeta and 13 Jbeta primers. Here immunoSEQ multiplex PCR was the method, and the copy in TCRdb shows in-frame clones only, minus some. The data hold around 100,000 clones, with roughly 80% observed a single time. Samples came from healthy bone marrow donors. V was trimmed by 0 bases and J by 5 bases, leaving 9 bases between them. The CDR3 length is 14 residues. In germline, CDR1 is SGDLS, CDR2 YYNGEE. V is TRBV9 and J is TRBJ2-1; a possible D gene is TRBD2 (6 bases). The source of this sequence is a man younger than 45 in good health and CMV-seropositive. Sequencing input: PBMCs. The CDR3 DNA reads as TGTGCCAGCAGCGTAGTACCTAGCGACAATGAGCAGTTCTTC. This sequence encodes CASSVVPSDNEQFF.